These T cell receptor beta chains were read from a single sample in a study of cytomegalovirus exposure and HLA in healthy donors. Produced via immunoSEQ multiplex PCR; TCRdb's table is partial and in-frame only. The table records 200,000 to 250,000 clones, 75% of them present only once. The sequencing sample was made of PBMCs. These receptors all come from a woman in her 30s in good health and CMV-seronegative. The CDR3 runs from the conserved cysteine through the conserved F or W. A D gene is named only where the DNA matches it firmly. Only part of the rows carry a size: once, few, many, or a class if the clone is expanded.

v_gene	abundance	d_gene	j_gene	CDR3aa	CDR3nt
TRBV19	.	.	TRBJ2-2	CASSIQGRGSGELFF	TGTGCCAGTAGTATACAGGGGCGCGGATCCGGGGAGCTGTTTTTT
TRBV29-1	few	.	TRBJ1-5	CSVQGPSNQPQHF	TGCAGCGTCCAGGGGCCTAGCAATCAGCCCCAGCATTTT
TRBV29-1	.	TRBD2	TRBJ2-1	CSVDGTSGRKVSYNEQFF	TGCAGCGTTGACGGGACTAGCGGGAGGAAAGTCTCCTACAATGAGCAGTTCTTC
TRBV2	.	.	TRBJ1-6	CASSDPRGKDSPLHF	TGTGCCAGCAGTGACCCCAGGGGAAAGGATTCACCCCTCCACTTT
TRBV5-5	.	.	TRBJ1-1	CASSYKRGARTEAFF	TGTGCCAGCAGCTATAAACGGGGGGCGCGCACTGAAGCTTTCTTT
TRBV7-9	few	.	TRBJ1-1	CASSLEGANTEAFF	TGTGCCAGCAGCTTGGAAGGGGCGAACACTGAAGCTTTCTTT
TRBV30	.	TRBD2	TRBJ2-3	CAWSRLAGEDTQYF	TGTGCCTGGAGCAGACTAGCGGGGGAAGATACGCAGTATTTT
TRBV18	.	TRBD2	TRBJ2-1	CASSPRTSGTDEQFF	TGTGCCAGCTCACCTCGGACTAGCGGGACTGATGAGCAGTTCTTC
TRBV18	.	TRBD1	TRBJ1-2	CASSPLGQGSAYGYTF	TGTGCCAGCTCACCACTGGGACAGGGATCGGCCTATGGCTACACCTTC
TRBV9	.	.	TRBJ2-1	CASSVGGGASYSEQFF	TGTGCCAGCAGCGTAGGTGGGGGCGCCTCCTACAGTGAGCAGTTCTTC
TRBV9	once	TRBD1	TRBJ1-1	CASSVGGTGDPMNTEAFF	TGTGCCAGCAGCGTAGGCGGGACAGGGGACCCTATGAACACTGAAGCTTTCTTT
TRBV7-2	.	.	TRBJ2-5	CASSPSQETQYF	TGTGCCAGCAGCCCCAGCCAAGAGACCCAGTACTTC
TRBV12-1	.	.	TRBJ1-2	CASSVRDNGYTF	TGTGCCAGCAGCGTCCGGGACAATGGCTACACCTTC
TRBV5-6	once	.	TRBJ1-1	CASSRVNTEAFF	TGTGCCAGCAGCCGCGTCAACACTGAAGCTTTCTTT
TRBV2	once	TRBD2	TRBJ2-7	CASSVRGSSYEQYF	TGTGCCAGCAGTGTCCGCGGGAGCTCCTACGAGCAGTACTTC
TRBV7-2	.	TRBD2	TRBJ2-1	CASSFSGGTYNEQFF	TGTGCCAGCAGCTTTAGCGGGGGTACTTACAATGAGCAGTTCTTC
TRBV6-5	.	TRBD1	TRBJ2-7	CASSVRDSIHEQYF	TGTGCCAGCAGTGTCCGGGACAGCATCCACGAGCAGTACTTC
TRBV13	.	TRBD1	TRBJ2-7	CASSDTGGGEQYF	TGTGCCAGCAGTGACACAGGGGGCGGCGAGCAGTACTTC
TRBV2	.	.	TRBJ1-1	CASGPRGGNTEAFF	TGTGCCAGCGGACCCCGGGGGGGTAACACTGAAGCTTTCTTT
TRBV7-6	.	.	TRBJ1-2	CASSLAPGPNYGYTF	TGTGCCAGCAGCTTAGCACCAGGTCCCAACTATGGCTACACCTTC
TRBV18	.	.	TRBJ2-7	CASSPGGANEQYF	TGTGCCAGCTCACCGGGTGGGGCCAACGAGCAGTACTTC
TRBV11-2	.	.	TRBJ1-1	CASSQWRGKIEKTEAFF	TGTGCCAGCAGCCAATGGCGGGGAAAGATAGAGAAAACTGAAGCTTTCTTT
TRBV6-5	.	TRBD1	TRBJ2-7	CASRPGTGVYEQYF	TGTGCCAGCAGACCCGGGACAGGGGTATACGAGCAGTACTTC
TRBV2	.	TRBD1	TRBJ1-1	CASSGQGNTEAFF	TGTGCCAGCAGTGGACAGGGGAACACTGAAGCTTTCTTT
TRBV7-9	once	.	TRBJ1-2	CSSSSQGGYTF	TGTTCCAGCAGCTCACAGGGAGGCTACACCTTC
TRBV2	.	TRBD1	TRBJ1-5	CASSATGTGRESNQPQHF	TGTGCCAGCAGTGCAACCGGGACAGGGAGGGAAAGCAATCAGCCCCAGCATTTT
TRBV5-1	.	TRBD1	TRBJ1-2	CASSLGPNRDRSLLYGYTF	TGCGCCAGCAGCTTAGGCCCAAACCGGGACAGGTCTCTCTTGTATGGCTACACCTTC
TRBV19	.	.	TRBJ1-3	CASSTLKRGNTIYF	TGTGCCAGTAGTACCCTAAAGAGAGGAAACACCATATATTTT
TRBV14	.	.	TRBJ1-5	CASSLTGRHQPQHF	TGTGCCAGCAGCCTAACGGGGAGGCATCAGCCCCAGCATTTT
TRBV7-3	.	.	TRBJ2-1	CASSSPAADEQFF	TGTGCCAGCAGCTCCCCCGCGGCGGATGAGCAGTTCTTC
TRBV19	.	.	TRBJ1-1	CASTVFQGAEAFF	TGTGCCAGTACAGTCTTCCAGGGCGCTGAAGCTTTCTTT
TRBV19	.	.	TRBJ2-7	CASSIGGGQYYEQYF	TGTGCCAGTAGTATCGGGGGGGGACAGTACTACGAGCAGTACTTC
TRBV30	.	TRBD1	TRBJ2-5	CAWSPGGTGLETQYF	TGTGCCTGGAGTCCCGGGGGGACAGGGTTGGAGACCCAGTACTTC
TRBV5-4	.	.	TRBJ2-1	CASSLARDTNNEQFF	TGTGCCAGCAGCTTGGCAAGGGACACAAACAATGAGCAGTTCTTC
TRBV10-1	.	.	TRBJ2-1	CASSASQAGSYNEQFF	TGCGCCAGCAGTGCCTCCCAAGCGGGCTCCTACAATGAGCAGTTCTTC
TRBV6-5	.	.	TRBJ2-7	CASTQGNEQYF	TGTGCCAGCACCCAGGGGAACGAGCAGTACTTC
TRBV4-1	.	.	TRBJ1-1	CASSQEQVTEAFF	TGCGCCAGCAGCCAAGAACAGGTAACTGAAGCTTTCTTT
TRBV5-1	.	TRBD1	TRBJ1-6	CASSLTGANSPLHF	TGCGCCAGCAGCTTAACAGGGGCCAATTCACCCCTCCACTTT
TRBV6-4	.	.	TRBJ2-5	CASSDPGWAPPYQETQYF	TGTGCCAGCAGTGACCCCGGTTGGGCTCCTCCCTACCAAGAGACCCAGTACTTC
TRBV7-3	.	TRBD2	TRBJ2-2	CASSLAGGLPGELFF	TGTGCCAGCAGCTTAGCGGGGGGGCTACCCGGGGAGCTGTTTTTT
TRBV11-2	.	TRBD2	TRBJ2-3	CASGRVAGATDTQYF	TGTGCCAGTGGGAGGGTAGCGGGGGCCACAGATACGCAGTATTTT
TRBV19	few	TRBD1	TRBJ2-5	CASSTMTGGGETQYF	TGTGCCAGTAGTACCATGACAGGGGGCGGCGAGACCCAGTACTTC
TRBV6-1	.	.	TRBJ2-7	CASRGDSQIREQYF	TGTGCCAGCAGAGGTGACAGTCAAATTCGCGAGCAGTACTTC
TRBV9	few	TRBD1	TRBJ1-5	CASSGQGFSQPQHF	TGTGCCAGCAGCGGACAGGGGTTTTCTCAGCCCCAGCATTTT
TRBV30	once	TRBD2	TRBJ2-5	CAWGEGVAGGKETQYF	TGTGCCTGGGGGGAGGGGGTAGCGGGGGGTAAAGAGACCCAGTACTTC
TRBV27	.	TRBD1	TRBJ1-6	CASSFGTDNSPLHF	TGTGCCAGCAGTTTTGGGACAGATAATTCACCCCTCCACTTT
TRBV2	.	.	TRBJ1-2	CASKGGAGYGYTF	TGTGCCAGCAAAGGGGGGGCCGGCTATGGCTACACCTTC
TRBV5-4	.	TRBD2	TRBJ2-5	CASSLDSGGGAQYF	TGTGCCAGCAGCTTGGATAGCGGGGGCGGGGCCCAGTACTTC
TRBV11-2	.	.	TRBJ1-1	CASSSRQSPSEAFF	TGTGCCAGCAGCTCCCGACAGAGTCCCTCTGAAGCTTTCTTT
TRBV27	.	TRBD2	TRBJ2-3	CASSSSREGITDTQYF	TGTGCCAGCAGCTCATCTCGGGAGGGTATCACAGATACGCAGTATTTT
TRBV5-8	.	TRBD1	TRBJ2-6	CASSEDRGWANVLTF	TGTGCCAGCAGCGAGGACAGGGGGTGGGCCAACGTCCTGACTTTC
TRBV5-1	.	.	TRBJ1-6	CANSPEEIYNSPLHF	TGCGCCAACAGCCCCGAGGAGATCTATAATTCACCCCTCCACTTT
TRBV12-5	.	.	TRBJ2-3	CASAPGGAPDTQYF	TGTGCTAGTGCTCCCGGCGGGGCGCCAGATACGCAGTATTTT
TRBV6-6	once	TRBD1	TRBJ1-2	CASSYGTGGAKDGYTF	TGTGCCAGCAGTTACGGGACAGGGGGCGCTAAGGATGGCTACACCTTC